This T cell receptor (beta chain) originates from a study of blood T cell repertoires in COVID-19. Background on the study: PBMCs, B-cell-depleted T cells, or T cells were the source of the cDNA or gDNA that made up the material.

This clone has just a few counts. Germline CDR1 is SNHLY and CDR2 is FYNNEI. CDR3 length: 14 amino acids. V lost 6 bases to trimming and J lost 2 bases; unmatched junction nucleotides: 3. Repertoires were generated with immunoSEQ multiplex PCR, while TCRdb's copy carries only in-frame clones and drops some. The table lists some 400,000 clones, more than 65% of them singletons. This receptor was taken from a human donor with acute or convalescent COVID-19. The donor label of this sample is uncertain. The V call is TRBV2, the J call TRBJ1-3, with TRBD1 matching over 8 bases. Sequenced sample: peripheral blood. CDR3 region: CASRSQGAGNTIYF. CDR3 DNA: TGTGCCAGCAGATCACAGGGGGCTGGAAACACCATATATTTT.